This T cell receptor beta chain comes out of a study of T cells in Graves' hyperthyroidism and ophthalmopathy. Study-wide background: Blood from the periphery was taken at initial diagnosis, before any treatment. Study outcomes and limitations: The majority of expanded thyroid clonotypes above 0.001 also appeared in blood.

Disease duration was under 3 months in the ophthalmopathy patients, who also had a Clinical Activity Score of at least 3 and a NOSPECS grade of at least 4. Every diagnosis used clinical symptoms, serum thyroxine and TRAb, thyroid ultrasound and orbital computed tomography. Germline values: CDR1 SGHDN, CDR2 FVKESK. The V segment lost 2 bases and the J segment 9 bases; nucleotides outside the gene matches: 11. The CDR3 runs to 16 residues. TCR beta CDR3 region amplification was performed from RNA transcripts. Using the HTBI primer set, a first-round RT-PCR was run on the TCR CDR3. TCRdb fed the multiplex PCR reads into MiXCR, producing one record per CDR3 protein. Here the sample spans approximately 600,000 distinct CDR3 sequences, 12% to 15% being singletons. As for this clonotype: Its antigen remains unknown.

This TCR derives from a young woman with Graves' ophthalmopathy. This chain links TRBV14 with TRBJ2-1; TRBD2 matches 9 bases. The sample comprised blood. The CDR3: CASSQLDGREGGEQFF. The CDR3 nucleotides are TGTGCCAGCAGCCAACTAGATGGGCGGGAGGGTGGTGAGCAGTTCTTC.